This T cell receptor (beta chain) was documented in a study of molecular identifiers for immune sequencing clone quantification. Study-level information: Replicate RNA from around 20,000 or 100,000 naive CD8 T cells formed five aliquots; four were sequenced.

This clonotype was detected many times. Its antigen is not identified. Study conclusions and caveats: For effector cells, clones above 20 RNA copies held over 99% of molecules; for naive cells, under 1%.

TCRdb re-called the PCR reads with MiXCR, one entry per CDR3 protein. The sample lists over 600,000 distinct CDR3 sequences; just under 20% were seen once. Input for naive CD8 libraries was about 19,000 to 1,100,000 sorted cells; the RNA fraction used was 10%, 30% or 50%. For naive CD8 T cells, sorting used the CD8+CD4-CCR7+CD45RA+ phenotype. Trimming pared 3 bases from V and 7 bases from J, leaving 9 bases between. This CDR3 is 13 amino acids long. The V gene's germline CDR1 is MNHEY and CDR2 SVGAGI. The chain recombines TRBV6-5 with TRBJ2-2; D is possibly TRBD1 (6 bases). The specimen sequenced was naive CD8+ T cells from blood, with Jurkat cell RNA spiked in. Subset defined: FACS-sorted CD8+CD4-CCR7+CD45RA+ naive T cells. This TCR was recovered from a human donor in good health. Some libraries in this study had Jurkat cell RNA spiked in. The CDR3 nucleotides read TGTGCCAGCAGTTATGGGGGCGGCGGGGAGCTGTTTTTT. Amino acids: CASSYGGGGELFF.